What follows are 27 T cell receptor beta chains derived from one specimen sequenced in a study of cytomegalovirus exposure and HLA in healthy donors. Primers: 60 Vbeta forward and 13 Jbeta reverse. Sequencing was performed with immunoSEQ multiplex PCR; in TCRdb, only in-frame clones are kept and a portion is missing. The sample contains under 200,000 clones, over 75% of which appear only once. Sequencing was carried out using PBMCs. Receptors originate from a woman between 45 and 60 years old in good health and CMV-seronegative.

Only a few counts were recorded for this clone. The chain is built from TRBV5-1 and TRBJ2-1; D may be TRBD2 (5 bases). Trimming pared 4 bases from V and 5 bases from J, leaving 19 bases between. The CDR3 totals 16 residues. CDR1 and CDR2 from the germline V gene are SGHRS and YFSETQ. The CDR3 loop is CASSLNREGAHNEQFF. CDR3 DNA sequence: TGCGCCAGCAGCCTCAATCGGGAAGGAGCACACAATGAGCAGTTCTTC.

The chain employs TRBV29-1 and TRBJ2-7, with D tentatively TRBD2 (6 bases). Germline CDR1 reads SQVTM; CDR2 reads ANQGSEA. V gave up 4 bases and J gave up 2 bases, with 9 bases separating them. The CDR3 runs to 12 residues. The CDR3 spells CSVGAGPYEQYF. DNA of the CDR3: TGCAGCGTTGGTGCGGGGCCCTACGAGCAGTACTTC.

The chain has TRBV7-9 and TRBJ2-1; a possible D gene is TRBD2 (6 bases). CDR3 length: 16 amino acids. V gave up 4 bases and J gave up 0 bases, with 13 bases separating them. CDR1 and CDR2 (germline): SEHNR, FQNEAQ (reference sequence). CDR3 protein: CASSSERASSYNEQFF. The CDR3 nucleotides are TGTGCCAGCAGCTCTGAGCGGGCCAGCTCCTACAATGAGCAGTTCTTC.

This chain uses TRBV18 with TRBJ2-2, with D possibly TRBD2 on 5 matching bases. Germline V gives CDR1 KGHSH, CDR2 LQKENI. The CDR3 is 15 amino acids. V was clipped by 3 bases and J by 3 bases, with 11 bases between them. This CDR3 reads CASSPRAGDTGELFF. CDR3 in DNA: TGTGCCAGCTCACCCCGGGCGGGTGACACCGGGGAGCTGTTTTTT. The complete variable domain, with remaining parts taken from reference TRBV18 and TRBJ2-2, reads NAGVMQNPRHLVRRRGQEARLRCSPMKGHSHVYWYRQLPEEGLKFMVYLQKENIIDESGMPKERFSAEFPKEGPSILRIQQVVRGDSAAYFCASSPRAGDTGELFFGEGSRLTVL.

The DNA for the CDR3 is TGTGCCAGCATCAGGGGATGGACAGATACGCAGTATTTT. Translating gives CASIRGWTDTQYF. The chain uses TRBV28 and TRBJ2-3; D is perhaps TRBD1 (6 bases). The V gene's germline CDR1 is MDHEN and CDR2 SYDVKM. Trimming cost V 7 bases and J 3 bases, with 11 bases left between them. This CDR3 has 13 residues.

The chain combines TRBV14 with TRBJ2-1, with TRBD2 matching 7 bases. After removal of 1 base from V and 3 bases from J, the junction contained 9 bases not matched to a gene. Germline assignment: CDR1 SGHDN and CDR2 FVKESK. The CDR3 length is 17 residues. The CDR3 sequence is CASSQAMGLADYNEQFF. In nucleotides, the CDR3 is TGTGCCAGCAGCCAAGCTATGGGGCTAGCGGACTACAATGAGCAGTTCTTC.

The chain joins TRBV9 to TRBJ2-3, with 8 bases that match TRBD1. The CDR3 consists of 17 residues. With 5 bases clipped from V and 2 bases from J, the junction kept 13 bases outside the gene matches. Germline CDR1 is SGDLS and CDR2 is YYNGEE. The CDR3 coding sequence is TGTGCCAGCAGTGGAAGAGGGACAGGAGGTTTCACAGATACGCAGTATTTT. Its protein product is CASSGRGTGGFTDTQYF. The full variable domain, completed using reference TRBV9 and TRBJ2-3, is DSGVTQTPKHLITATGQRVTLRCSPRSGDLSVYWYQQSLDQGLQFLIQYYNGEERAKGNILERFSAQQFPDLHSELNLSSLELGDSALYFCASSGRGTGGFTDTQYFGPGTRLTVL.

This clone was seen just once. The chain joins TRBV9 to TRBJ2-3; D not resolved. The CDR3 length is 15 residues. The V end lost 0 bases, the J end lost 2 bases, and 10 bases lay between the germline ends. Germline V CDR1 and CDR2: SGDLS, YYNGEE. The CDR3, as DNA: TGTGCCAGCAGCGTAGGGTCTGCGAACACAGATACGCAGTATTTT. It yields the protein CASSVGSANTDTQYF.

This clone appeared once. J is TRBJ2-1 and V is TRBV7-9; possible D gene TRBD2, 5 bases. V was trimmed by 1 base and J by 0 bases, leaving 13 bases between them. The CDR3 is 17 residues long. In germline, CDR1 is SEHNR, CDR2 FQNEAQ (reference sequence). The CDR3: CASSLVFGVSSYNEQFF. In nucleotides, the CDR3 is TGTGCCAGCAGCTTAGTCTTCGGGGTCAGCTCCTACAATGAGCAGTTCTTC.

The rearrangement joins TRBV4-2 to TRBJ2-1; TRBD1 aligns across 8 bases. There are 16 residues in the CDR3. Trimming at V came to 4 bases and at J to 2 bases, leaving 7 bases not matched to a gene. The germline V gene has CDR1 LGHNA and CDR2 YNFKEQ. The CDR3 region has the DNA TGTGCCAGCAGCCCACTCCAGGGGGCCCCCTACAATGAGCAGTTCTTC. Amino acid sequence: CASSPLQGAPYNEQFF.

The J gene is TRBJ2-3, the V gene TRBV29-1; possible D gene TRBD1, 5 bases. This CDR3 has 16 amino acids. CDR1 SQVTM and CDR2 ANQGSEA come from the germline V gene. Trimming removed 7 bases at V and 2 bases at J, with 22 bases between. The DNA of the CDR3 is TGCAGCGCCTGGGGTGGGTTAGGGGCGGACACAGATACGCAGTATTTT. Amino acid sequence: CSAWGGLGADTDTQYF.

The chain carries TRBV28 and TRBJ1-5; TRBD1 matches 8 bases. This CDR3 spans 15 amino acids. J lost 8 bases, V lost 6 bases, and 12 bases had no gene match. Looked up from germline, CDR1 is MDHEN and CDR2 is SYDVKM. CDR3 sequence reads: CASSPQGAGEKPQHF. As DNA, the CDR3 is TGTGCCAGCAGCCCTCAGGGGGCCGGGGAGAAGCCCCAGCATTTT.

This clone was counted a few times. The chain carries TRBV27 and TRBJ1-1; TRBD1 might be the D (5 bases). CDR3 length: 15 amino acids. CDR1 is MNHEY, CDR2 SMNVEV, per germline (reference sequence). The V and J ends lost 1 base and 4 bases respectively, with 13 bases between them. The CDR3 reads CASSLWGGGGTEAFF. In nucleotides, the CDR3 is TGTGCCAGCAGTTTATGGGGGGGAGGAGGCACTGAAGCTTTCTTT.

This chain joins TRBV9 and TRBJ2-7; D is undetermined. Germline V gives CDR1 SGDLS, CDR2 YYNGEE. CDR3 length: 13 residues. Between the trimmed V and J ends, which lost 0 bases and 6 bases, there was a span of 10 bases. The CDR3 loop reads CASSVASVTEQYF. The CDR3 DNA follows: TGTGCCAGCAGCGTAGCTTCAGTCACCGAGCAGTACTTC.

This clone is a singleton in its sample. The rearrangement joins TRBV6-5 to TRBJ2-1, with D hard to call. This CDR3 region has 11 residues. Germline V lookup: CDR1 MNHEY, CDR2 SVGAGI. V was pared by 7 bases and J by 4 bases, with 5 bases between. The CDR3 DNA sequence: TGTGCCAGCAACTCATACAATGAGCAGTTCTTC. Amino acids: CASNSYNEQFF.

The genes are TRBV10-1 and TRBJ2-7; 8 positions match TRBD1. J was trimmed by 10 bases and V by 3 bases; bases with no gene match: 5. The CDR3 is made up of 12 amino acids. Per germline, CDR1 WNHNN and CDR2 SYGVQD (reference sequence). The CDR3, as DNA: TGCGCCAGCAGTGACCCCAGGGGGCGACAGTACTTC. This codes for CASSDPRGRQYF.

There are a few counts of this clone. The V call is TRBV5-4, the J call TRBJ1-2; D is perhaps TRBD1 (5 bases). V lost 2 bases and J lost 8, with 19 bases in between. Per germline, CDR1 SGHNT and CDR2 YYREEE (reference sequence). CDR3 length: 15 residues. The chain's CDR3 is CASSFQGTGRVGYTF. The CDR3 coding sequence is TGTGCCAGCAGCTTTCAGGGAACGGGCAGGGTAGGCTACACCTTC.

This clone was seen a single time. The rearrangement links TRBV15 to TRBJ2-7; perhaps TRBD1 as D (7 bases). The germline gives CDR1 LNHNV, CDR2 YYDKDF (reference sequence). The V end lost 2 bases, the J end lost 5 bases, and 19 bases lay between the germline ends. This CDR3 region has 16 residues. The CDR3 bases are TGTGCCACCAGCAGATCGGTGGCAGGGGGAGGAAACGAGCAGTACTTC. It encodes CATSRSVAGGGNEQYF.

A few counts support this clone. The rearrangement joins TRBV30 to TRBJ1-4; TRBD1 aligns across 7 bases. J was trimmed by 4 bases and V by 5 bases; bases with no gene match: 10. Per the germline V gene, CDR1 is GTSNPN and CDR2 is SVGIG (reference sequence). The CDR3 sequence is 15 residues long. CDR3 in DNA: TGTGCCTGGGCCGGATCCGGGACAGTTAATGAAAAACTGTTTTTT. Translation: CAWAGSGTVNEKLFF.

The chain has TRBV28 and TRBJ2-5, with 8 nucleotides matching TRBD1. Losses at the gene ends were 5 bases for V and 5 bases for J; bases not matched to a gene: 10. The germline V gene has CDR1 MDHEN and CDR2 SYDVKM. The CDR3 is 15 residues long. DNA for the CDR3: TGTGCCAGCAGTCGCGCACGACAGGGGATGGAGACCCAGTACTTC. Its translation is CASSRARQGMETQYF.

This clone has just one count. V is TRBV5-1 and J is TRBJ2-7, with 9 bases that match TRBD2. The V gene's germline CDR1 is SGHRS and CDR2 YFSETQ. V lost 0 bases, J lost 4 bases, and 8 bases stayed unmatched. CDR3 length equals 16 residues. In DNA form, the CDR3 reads TGCGCCAGCAGCTTGGTCGGTAGCGGGAGTAGGTACGAGCAGTACTTC. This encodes CASSLVGSGSRYEQYF.

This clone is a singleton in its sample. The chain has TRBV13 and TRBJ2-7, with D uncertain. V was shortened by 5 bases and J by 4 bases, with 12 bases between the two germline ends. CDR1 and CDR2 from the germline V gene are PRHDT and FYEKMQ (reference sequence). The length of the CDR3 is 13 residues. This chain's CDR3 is CASSPVAEYEQYF. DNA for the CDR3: TGTGCCAGCAGCCCAGTTGCCGAATACGAGCAGTACTTC.

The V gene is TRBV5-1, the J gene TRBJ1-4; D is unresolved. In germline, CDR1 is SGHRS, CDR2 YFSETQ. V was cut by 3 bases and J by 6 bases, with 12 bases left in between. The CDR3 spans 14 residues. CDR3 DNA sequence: TGCGCCAGCAGCTCACCAGGATCTGATGAAAAACTGTTTTTT. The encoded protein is CASSSPGSDEKLFF.

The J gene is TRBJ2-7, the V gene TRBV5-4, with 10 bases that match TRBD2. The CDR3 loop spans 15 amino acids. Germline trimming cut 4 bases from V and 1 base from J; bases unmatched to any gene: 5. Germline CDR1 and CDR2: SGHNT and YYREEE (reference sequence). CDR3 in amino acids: CASSRGTSASYEQYF. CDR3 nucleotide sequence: TGTGCCAGCAGCCGCGGGACTAGCGCATCCTACGAGCAGTACTTC.

The CDR3 nucleotides read TGCGCCAGCAGCCGTCTAGCGGGGGACTATAATGAGCAGTTCTTC. Translation gives CASSRLAGDYNEQFF. V gene TRBV4-1 combines with J gene TRBJ2-1; the match to TRBD2 covers 10 bases. V gave up 4 bases and J gave up 7 bases; unmatched junction bases: 7. Germline V CDR1 and CDR2: MGHRA, YSYEKL. This CDR3 has 15 amino acids.

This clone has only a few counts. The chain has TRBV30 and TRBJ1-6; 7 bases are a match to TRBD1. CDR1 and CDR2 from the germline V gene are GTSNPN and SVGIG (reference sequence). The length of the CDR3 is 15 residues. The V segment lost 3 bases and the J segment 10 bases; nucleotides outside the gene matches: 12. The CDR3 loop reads CAWSITGAPRSPLHF. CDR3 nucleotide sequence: TGTGCCTGGAGCATAACAGGGGCCCCTCGGTCACCCCTCCACTTT.

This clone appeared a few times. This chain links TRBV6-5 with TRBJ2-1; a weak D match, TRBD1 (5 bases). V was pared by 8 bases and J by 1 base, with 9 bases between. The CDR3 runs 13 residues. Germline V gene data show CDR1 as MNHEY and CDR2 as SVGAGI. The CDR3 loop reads CASAQGSYNEQFF. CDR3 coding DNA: TGTGCCAGCGCCCAGGGTTCCTACAATGAGCAGTTCTTC.